Following are 28 T cell receptor beta chains from one sample sequenced in a study of identifying expanded T cells in peripheral blood. Using immunoSEQ multiplex PCR, the repertoire was profiled, and TCRdb retains in-frame clones only, with some absent. The sample yields tens of thousands of clones, around 90% seen once. The sample comprised blood. The receptors come from a person between 18 and 75 years old in good health.

The CDR3 sequence is CASSTRTGGDSPLHF. The CDR3 bases are TGCGCCAGCAGCACCCGGACAGGGGGAGATTCACCCCTCCACTTT. The genes are TRBV5-1 and TRBJ1-6; 10 nucleotides match TRBD1. CDR1 SGHRS and CDR2 YFSETQ come from the germline V gene. V was pared by 4 bases and J by 8 bases, with 6 bases of the junction left unmatched. This CDR3 contains 15 residues.

This chain joins TRBV30 and TRBJ2-1, with unresolved D. Germline V gives CDR1 GTSNPN, CDR2 SVGIG (reference sequence). V gave up 2 bases and J gave up 8 bases, with 13 bases separating them. CDR3 size: 13 residues. This chain's CDR3 is CAWSPGSLDEQFF. CDR3 bases: TGTGCCTGGAGTCCGGGTAGCCTTGATGAGCAGTTCTTC.

The chain joins TRBV9 to TRBJ2-1, with no clear D. Germline loops: CDR1 SGDLS, CDR2 YYNGEE. The V and J ends lost 4 bases and 6 bases respectively, with 8 bases between them. This CDR3 comprises 12 residues. The CDR3 coding sequence is TGTGCCAGCAGCCAACCCGGCAATGAGCAGTTCTTC. It translates to CASSQPGNEQFF.

The rearrangement links TRBV11-3 to TRBJ2-1; TRBD1 might be the D (5 bases). The CDR3 length is 18 residues. V lost 0 bases to trimming and J lost 4 bases, with 19 bases between them. Germline V gene lookup returns CDR1 SGHNT and CDR2 YENEEA. CDR3 nucleotide sequence: TGTGCCAGCAGCTTAGATCCGGGTAGGGCAGGGTGGTACAATGAGCAGTTCTTC. It translates to CASSLDPGRAGWYNEQFF.

The gene calls are TRBV7-6 and TRBJ1-3; no clear D gene. The CDR3 spans 14 residues. Germline CDR1 SGHVS, CDR2 FNYEAQ. V gave up 4 bases and J gave up 1 base, with 8 bases separating them. CDR3 sequence reads: CASSYGISGNTIYF. For the CDR3, the DNA is TGTGCCAGCAGCTACGGGATATCTGGAAACACCATATATTTT.

V usage is TRBV19 and J usage is TRBJ2-4, with D tentatively TRBD2 (5 bases). CDR3 length equals 17 residues. The germline gives CDR1 LNHDA, CDR2 SQIVND (reference sequence). Trimming removed 4 bases at V and 0 bases at J, with 16 bases between. This CDR3 is CASSTLSRGLAKNIQYF. DNA for the CDR3: TGTGCCAGTAGTACTCTTTCCCGAGGACTAGCCAAAAACATTCAGTACTTC.

The chain links TRBV7-2 to TRBJ1-2; D may be TRBD1 (6 bases). This CDR3 has 15 amino acids. The germline V gene has CDR1 SGHTA and CDR2 FQGNSA. The V gene lost 5 bases and the J gene lost 8 bases, with 21 bases spanning the gap. CDR3 coding DNA: TGTGCCAGCAGCCCGCGTAATGGGGGGGCGAGGGGCTACACCTTC. Protein sequence: CASSPRNGGARGYTF.

This chain connects TRBV7-9 to TRBJ1-2; the D is unclear. V was shortened by 1 base and J by 1 base, with 10 bases between the two germline ends. This CDR3 comprises 15 residues. Germline V CDR1 and CDR2: SEHNR, FQNEAQ (reference sequence). CDR3: CASSLGRTYNYGYTF. CDR3 DNA sequence: TGTGCCAGCAGCTTAGGGAGGACTTATAACTATGGCTACACCTTC.

CDR3 nucleotides: TGTGCCAGCAGCTTAGGACAGGGGGCCTCTGGGGCCAACGTCCTGACTTTC. It codes for CASSLGQGASGANVLTF. This chain links TRBV7-9 with TRBJ2-6; 10 nucleotides match TRBD1. V was clipped by 1 base and J by 0 bases; unmatched bases: 0. CDR1 is SEHNR, CDR2 FQNEAQ, per germline (reference sequence). The CDR3 is 17 amino acids.

The rearrangement uses TRBV18 and TRBJ1-1, with D unclear. V lost 0 bases and J 3 bases, leaving 14 bases between the germline ends. Germline V gene data show CDR1 as KGHSH and CDR2 as LQKENI. The length of the CDR3 is 16 residues. The CDR3 spells CASSPPSTSAYTEAFF. The CDR3 bases are TGTGCCAGCTCACCACCTTCTACCAGCGCCTACACTGAAGCTTTCTTT. The variable domain in full, with the rest retrieved from reference TRBV18 and TRBJ1-1, is NAGVMQNPRHLVRRRGQEARLRCSPMKGHSHVYWYRQLPEEGLKFMVYLQKENIIDESGMPKERFSAEFPKEGPSILRIQQVVRGDSAAYFCASSPPSTSAYTEAFFGQGTRLTVV.

The chain carries TRBV7-5 and TRBJ1-5. TRBV7-5 has pseudogene status. The CDR3 spans 13 residues. The CDR3 DNA follows: TGTGCCAGAAGCTGTAGTAGCAATCAGCCCCAGCATTTT. It encodes CARSCSSNQPQHF.

The chain couples TRBV5-5 to TRBJ2-7; 12 bases are a match to TRBD2. The CDR3 is 15 residues long. Trimming took 5 bases from V and 4 from J; bases not matched to a gene: 7. Germline V CDR1 and CDR2: SGHKS, YYEKEE (reference sequence). The CDR3 sequence: CASRTGLAGTYEQYF. CDR3 nucleotide sequence: TGTGCCAGCAGGACGGGACTAGCGGGTACTTACGAGCAGTACTTC.

The V and J genes are TRBV5-1 and TRBJ2-4; TRBD2 agrees at 8 bases. With 2 bases clipped from V and 1 base from J, the junction kept 5 bases outside the gene matches. The CDR3 covers 16 residues. Germline-derived CDR1 and CDR2 are SGHRS and YFSETQ. CDR3 nucleotide sequence: TGCGCCAGCAGCTTTGGGTCTAGCGGGGCCAAAAACATTCAGTACTTC. Its translation is CASSFGSSGAKNIQYF.

This chain joins TRBV7-9 and TRBJ1-4, with D hard to call. CDR3 length equals 15 residues. The ends were cut back, 1 base at V and 3 bases at J, with 9 bases in the middle. The V gene's germline CDR1 is SEHNR and CDR2 FQNEAQ (reference sequence). The DNA for the CDR3 is TGTGCCAGCAGCTTAGGCCCAGGAGCTAATGAAAAACTGTTTTTT. This translates into CASSLGPGANEKLFF. Together with reference TRBV7-9 and TRBJ1-4, the CDR3 gives the full variable domain: DTGVSQNPRHKITKRGQNVTFRCDPISEHNRLYWYRQTLGQGPEFLTYFQNEAQLEKSRLLSDRFSAERPKGSFSTLEIQRTEQGDSAMYLCASSLGPGANEKLFFGSGTQLSVL.

The rearrangement links TRBV11-2 to TRBJ1-4, with D possibly TRBD1 on 5 matching bases. The V gene's germline CDR1 is SGHAT and CDR2 FQNNGV. V dropped 0 bases and J dropped 6 bases, with 5 bases sitting between them. This CDR3 region has 13 residues. CDR3 sequence: CASSLDRDEKLFF. As DNA, the CDR3 is TGTGCCAGCAGCTTAGACAGGGATGAAAAACTGTTTTTT.

The CDR3 DNA reads TGTGCCAGCAGCTTGGGGGGTAGGGGCTCCTACAATGAGCAGTTCTTC. It specifies CASSLGGRGSYNEQFF. This chain uses TRBV5-4 with TRBJ2-1, with D perhaps matching TRBD1 (5 bases). Germline V lookup: CDR1 SGHNT, CDR2 YYREEE (reference sequence). Trimming took 0 bases from V and 0 from J, leaving 10 bases between them. The CDR3 contains 16 residues.

The chain has TRBV6-5 and TRBJ2-7; 8 nucleotides align to TRBD1. V was clipped by 6 bases and J by 2 bases; unmatched bases: 9. The CDR3 is 15 amino acids. CDR1 and CDR2 (germline): MNHEY, SVGAGI. CDR3 protein: CASRAPLDRAYEQYF. In DNA, the CDR3 is TGTGCCAGCAGGGCCCCCCTGGACAGGGCCTACGAGCAGTACTTC.

The chain combines TRBV7-9 with TRBJ1-1; TRBD1 is a possible D gene (5 bases). The CDR3 is 15 amino acids. Trimming removed 1 base from V and 8 bases from J, with 17 bases in between. CDR1 and CDR2 (germline): SEHNR, FQNEAQ (reference sequence). For the CDR3, the DNA is TGTGCCAGCAGCTTAGTAGGGCCCGGGGGGTCCGAAGCTTTCTTT. Protein product: CASSLVGPGGSEAFF.

The chain has TRBV6-5 and TRBJ2-7; perhaps TRBD2 as D (6 bases). CDR1 is MNHEY and CDR2 is SVGAGI in the germline V gene. V gave up 10 bases and J gave up 4 bases, with 14 bases separating them. CDR3 length equals 12 residues. CDR3 nucleotides: TGTGCCACCTGGTCGGGGAGGTACGAGCAGTACTTC. Its translation: CATWSGRYEQYF.

V and J are TRBV6-5 and TRBJ2-7, with D tentatively TRBD1 (6 bases). The germline V gene encodes CDR1 MNHEY and CDR2 SVGAGI. The CDR3 sequence is 14 residues long. With 5 bases removed from V and 2 bases from J, the gap between germline ends came to 13 bases. CDR3 sequence reads: CASSHRDTPYEQYF. The CDR3, as DNA: TGTGCCAGCAGTCACCGGGACACACCCTACGAGCAGTACTTC.

The rearrangement joins TRBV7-8 to TRBJ2-7; D call uncertain. Trimming removed 3 bases at V and 3 bases at J, with 9 bases between. The germline V gene has CDR1 SGHVS and CDR2 FQNEAQ. The CDR3 has 13 residues. CDR3 nucleotide sequence: TGTGCCAGCAGCTTTTCAGGAGACTACGAGCAGTACTTC. Amino acid sequence: CASSFSGDYEQYF.

CDR3 loop: CASSLGRHTEAFF. The CDR3 bases are TGTGCCAGCAGCTTAGGAAGGCACACTGAAGCTTTCTTT. The rearrangement links TRBV7-8 to TRBJ1-1; D is unresolved. V gave up 1 base and J gave up 3 bases, with 6 bases separating them. This CDR3 is built from 13 residues. Germline CDR1 and CDR2: SGHVS and FQNEAQ.

V is TRBV7-2 and J is TRBJ1-2, with 9 bases identical to TRBD1. V was clipped by 3 bases and J by 5 bases; unmatched bases: 4. Germline CDR1 SGHTA, CDR2 FQGNSA. The CDR3 is made up of 14 amino acids. CDR3 bases: TGTGCCAGCAGCTTGGGACAGGGAAGGTATGGCTACACCTTC. Protein sequence: CASSLGQGRYGYTF.

V and J are TRBV19 and TRBJ1-2; 10 bases agree with TRBD1. The ends lost 2 bases at V and 5 bases at J; junction bases unmatched: 8. Per germline, CDR1 LNHDA and CDR2 SQIVND (reference sequence). The length of the CDR3 is 16 residues. CDR3 amino acids: CASSITGTGVHYGYTF. The CDR3 DNA reads TGTGCCAGTAGTATAACCGGGACAGGGGTCCATTATGGCTACACCTTC.

The rearrangement links TRBV19 to TRBJ1-3; a possible D gene is TRBD1 (6 bases). CDR1 is LNHDA, CDR2 SQIVND, per germline (reference sequence). The CDR3 spans 17 residues. V dropped 7 bases and J dropped 2 bases, with 21 bases sitting between them. Written as DNA, the CDR3 is TGTGCCAGTACCCCAAGGGGGGGACGGTTAACTGGAAACACCATATATTTT. Translating gives CASTPRGGRLTGNTIYF.

The chain employs TRBV6-4 and TRBJ2-3, with D unresolved. This CDR3 has 14 amino acids. Germline lookup yields CDR1 MRHNA and CDR2 SNTAGT. The V gene lost 5 bases and the J gene lost 1 base, with 10 bases spanning the gap. CDR3 coding DNA: TGTGCCAGCAGTCTGACGGTCGGCACAGATACGCAGTATTTT. Translating gives CASSLTVGTDTQYF.

The chain couples TRBV5-6 to TRBJ2-2, with no clear D. V dropped 1 base and J dropped 2 bases, with 9 bases sitting between them. The CDR3 is 15 amino acids. Germline lookup yields CDR1 SGHDT and CDR2 YYEEEE. CDR3 protein: CASSLFVGNTGELFF. Here the CDR3 DNA reads TGTGCCAGCAGCTTGTTCGTCGGAAACACCGGGGAGCTGTTTTTT.

V usage is TRBV4-1 and J usage is TRBJ1-2; possible D gene TRBD1, 6 bases. Germline assignment: CDR1 MGHRA and CDR2 YSYEKL. This CDR3 is 15 amino acids long. Trimming left V 1 base short and J 5 bases short, with 14 bases between. The CDR3 is CASSQVLGDIYGYTF. CDR3 nucleotide sequence: TGCGCCAGCAGCCAAGTCCTAGGGGACATATATGGCTACACCTTC.